This T cell receptor beta chain was sequenced for a study of cytomegalovirus exposure and HLA in healthy donors (dated by TCRdb to 2015 to 2018). About the study as a whole: According to an earlier analysis of a few hundred of the donors, 150 million to 200 million T cells yielded 90 million to 140 million unique TCR beta sequences and about 280 Gb of sequence data. An early release covering roughly 600 HLA-typed donors comprised about 300 gigabases of sequencing data and some 79 million unique TCR sequences. Of the roughly 400 genotyped donors, 81% were placed in the genetic ancestry cluster associated with self-reported Caucasian donors. The study aimed to test whether signatures of past pathogen exposure could be identified by cataloging public T cell receptors. The study used immunosequencing to profile the T cell repertoires of 600 to 850 subjects and linked those repertoires to cytomegalovirus serostatus. A separate validation cohort of 100 to 150 different subjects was used in addition to the approximately 670-subject first cohort. The study combined high-throughput TCR immunosequencing, statistical association of individual TCRs with disease status, and machine learning to predict cytomegalovirus infection status. In a later analysis, previously published TCR beta repertoires from 550 to 700 donors were re-analyzed and high-resolution HLA genotyping was added so that TCR occurrence patterns could be studied. In the later analysis, no new phenotypic data were used to find candidate immune exposures; instead, reliance was placed on TCR beta sequences and their occurrence across donors. An earlier analysis of 500 to 750 of the donors applied high-throughput TCR beta sequencing to assess whether each TCR beta V gene segment acted as functional or pseudogenic. Donor age, sex, ethnicity and CMV serostatus were compiled alongside the repertoire data. A later genetic analysis took genome-wide SNP genotypes for 398 of the 666 donors and used that subset as a discovery cohort. Every discovery cohort repertoire had been produced on one sequencing platform. HLA typing covered class I and class II loci at four-digit resolution. Typing coverage varied by locus: roughly 620-640 donors for A, B, C, DRB1 and DQB1; approximately 560 for DQA1; more than 600 for DPA1; roughly 450 for DPB1. Because of strong linkage in the cohort, a handful of DR-DQ haplotypes were treated as single units for association and clustering. Across approximately 420 genotyped donors of the cohort, an average of roughly 250,000 unique TCR beta nucleotide sequences per donor were sequenced, and roughly 20% of those sequences were non-productive.

Broader findings and caveats from the paper: Some IMGT-functional V segments, including TRBV6-2 and TRBV6-3, could not be distinguished by the 87-base-pair reads and were therefore excluded. Sequencing depth was assumed to be roughly uniform across donors in the presence/absence analyses, though that assumption may not hold. Compared with equally common non-associated chains, HLA-associated TCR beta chains in a later analysis were more clonally expanded and had lower generation probabilities. In an earlier analysis of a few hundred of the donors, most TCR beta V segments were observed in productive rearrangements about 87% or about 30% of the time, broadly matching IMGT annotations. A later analysis found that TCR association rates varied across HLA loci, with DRB1 alleles showing the most associated TCRs and HLA-C alleles the fewest. Several of the top co-occurrence clusters appeared to be linked to parvovirus B19, influenza, CMV and Epstein-Barr virus, according to a later analysis. Most CMV-associated TCR beta chains appeared to be HLA-restricted in a later analysis, and the HLA associations seemed to be driven largely by CMV exposure. The classifier was reported to diagnose cytomegalovirus status with high specificity and sensitivity in both the original cohort and the validation cohort. In vitro tests confirmed that a few of the cytomegalovirus-associated TCR beta chains recognize cytomegalovirus antigens. The earlier analysis of approximately 560 of the donors excluded 15 to 20 rarely observed V segments, including chromosome 9 orphons, because counts were too low. According to a later genetic analysis, donors in an Asian-associated ancestry cluster had fewer N-insertions in productive TCRs than the roughly 670-donor mean. While some public TCRs were present in many individuals, most TCR sequences turned up only very rarely across donors. Immune exposure information for the cohort was limited to CMV serostatus. According to the authors, the approach could potentially be generalized to other disease states and immunological phenotypes. Linkage disequilibrium might explain the correlated functional status among segregating V segments, but an unknown experimental factor could not be excluded. In the study, approximately 150 TCR beta chains were listed as associated with cytomegalovirus. This cohort had only TCR beta chains sequenced, and the lack of alpha or paired-chain data limited which features could be detected. A cluster of highly shared sequence variants was judged likely to represent a technical artifact of the sequencing pipeline. Because HLA typing was unavailable for some donors at each locus, only the typed subset was used in association tests. A further reported finding was that TCR beta sequences accurately predicted the HLA-A and HLA-B alleles for most subjects in the first cohort. In a later analysis, some 18,000 TCR beta sequences were associated with specific HLA alleles at a false discovery rate of 0.05. Assigning TCR associations to individual alleles was difficult when HLA alleles, especially DR and DQ, strongly co-occurred. V-gene and J-gene trimming of TCR beta chains was associated with a missense DCLRE1C variant in a later genetic analysis, and the association was replicated in an independent cohort.

A note on this clone: The antigen it recognizes is unknown. No base quality information exists; no much larger clone differs at one position.

The cohort was made up of about 670 healthy bone marrow donors. At the time of sampling, every cohort member was nominally healthy, though immune exposures that went unrecorded were likely present. The donor tested CMV seropositive, placing the donor among the 289 seropositive members of the cohort. Each donor provided a peripheral blood sample, and peripheral blood mononuclear cells were used for TCR beta sequencing. Genomic DNA was extracted from the blood cell samples with the Qiagen DNeasy Blood Extraction Kit. Ends trimmed: V by 1 base, J by 2 bases; bases unmatched to a gene: 1. The CDR3 holds 17 amino acids from the cysteine to the phenylalanine. Only the CDR3 DNA is retained, 51 bases long and in frame from the first base. CDR1 and CDR2 (SGHNT, YENEEA) derive from the germline V gene. Library preparation used the immunoSEQ multiplex PCR assay. For the multiplex PCR, a mixture combining 60 forward primers for TCR Vbeta segments and 13 reverse primers for TCR Jbeta segments was used. A multiplex PCR assay on genomic DNA amplified the CDR3 region of rearranged TCR beta genes. The Illumina HiSeq System was used to sequence the amplified TCR beta libraries as 87-base-pair reads. In the original analysis: A later analysis tallied roughly 76 million unique TCR beta chains across the 666 repertoires, and about 10 million of those chains were shared by two or more donors. A nearest-neighbor algorithm error-corrected the raw reads and collapsed the reads into unique sequences, merging closely related sequences to remove PCR and sequencing errors. Alignment of CDR3 sequences to IMGT reference sequences was used to assign V, D and J gene segments. For a sequence to be retained, at least a six-nucleotide match to both a V gene segment and a J gene segment was required. Rearrangements were called productive when the CDR3 lacked stop codons and stayed in frame with V and J; all others were non-productive. Following IMGT convention, CDR3 was defined as the stretch from the second conserved V-encoded cysteine to the conserved J-encoded phenylalanine. In an earlier analysis of around 540 of the donors, sequences lacking an unambiguous match to a single V gene segment were excluded. An earlier analysis of roughly 590 of the donors called V segments functional above 56.7% productive rearrangements and segregating when the between-donor standard deviation exceeded 5%. A statistical classification framework was built for diagnosing cytomegalovirus status from the catalog of TCR beta chain sequences. In a later analysis, TCR nucleotide sequences were compared against IMGT/GENE-DB human TR gene sequences so that V and J genes could be assigned. Using the TCRdist pipeline, a later analysis assigned CDR3 sequences along with most-parsimonious VDJ recombination scenarios. In a later analysis, each TCR beta chain was defined by its CDR3 amino acid sequence together with its V-gene family, and reads without a unique V-gene family were excluded. In a later analysis, fewer than 650 highly shared, low-generation-probability nucleotide sequences were removed to address suspected cross-contamination and a sequencing artifact. A later analysis calculated a clonal expansion index for each public chain from normalized within-repertoire ranks of inferred template counts. A later analysis computed generation probabilities with a VDJ recombination model fitted to out-of-frame rearrangements, and checked the results against IGoR. A later analysis scored TCR-TCR, TCR-HLA and TCR-CMV co-occurrence with hypergeometric tests, applying a repertoire-size bias correction to TCR pairs. False discovery rates were estimated in a later analysis by permuting HLA or CMV assignments 20 times. In a later analysis, co-occurring TCRs were grouped using DBSCAN, with TCRdist sequence similarity added in when clustering inside HLA-allele-positive subsets. Repertoires with fewer than 30,000 or more than 120,000 public chains, plus five repertoires with anomalous nucleotide sharing, were excluded from co-occurrence clustering. TCRdb obtained this table from immuneACCESS and retained in-frame rearrangements with V and J assigned. These tables miss some clones; where compared with another copy, unresolved V genes account for less than half of the shortfall, and the remainder is unexplained. V, J and clone size are those of that table, while D and trimming were read from the DNA. In all, the sample holds approximately 140,000 clones, and 55% to 75% of those were seen once. The ten largest make up about 7.1% of the sample.

The chain employs TRBV11-3 and TRBJ2-3, and 15 junctional nucleotides match TRBD2. This clonotype was obtained from a woman aged 55-69 years in good health and CMV-seropositive. The source material was PBMCs. The CDR3 protein is CASSLGTSGRDTDTQYF. The DNA sequence is given as TGTGCCAGCAGCTTAGGGACTAGCGGGAGGGACACAGATACGCAGTATTTT.